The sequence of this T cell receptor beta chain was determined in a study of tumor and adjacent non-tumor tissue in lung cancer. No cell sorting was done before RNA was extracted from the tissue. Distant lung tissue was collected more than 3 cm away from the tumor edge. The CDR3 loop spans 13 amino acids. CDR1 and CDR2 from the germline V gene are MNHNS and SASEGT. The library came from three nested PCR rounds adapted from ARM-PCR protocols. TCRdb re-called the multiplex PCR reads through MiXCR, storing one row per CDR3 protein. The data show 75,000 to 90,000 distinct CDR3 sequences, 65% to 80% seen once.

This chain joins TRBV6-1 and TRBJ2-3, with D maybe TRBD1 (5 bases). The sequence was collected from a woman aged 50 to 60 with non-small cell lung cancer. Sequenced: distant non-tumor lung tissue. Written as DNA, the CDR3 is TGTGGCAGTTCGCAGGGCGGTATAGATACGCAGTATTTT. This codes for CGSSQGGIDTQYF.